The 20 T cell receptor beta chains below all came from one sample that was sequenced in a study of blood T cell repertoires in COVID-19. The method was immunoSEQ multiplex PCR; TCRdb's version includes in-frame clones alone and lacks a portion of them. The table has around 130,000 clones, 60% to 85% seen once. Material for sequencing was peripheral blood. The origin of the receptors is a man at least 80 years old with acute or convalescent COVID-19.

This clone has a handful of counts. The CDR3 DNA reads TGTGCCAGCGGAACGACAGGGGGTGAAGCTTTCTTT. It encodes CASGTTGGEAFF. The chain carries TRBV6-5 and TRBJ1-1, with 9 bases that match TRBD1. The CDR3 length is 12 residues. Germline assignment: CDR1 MNHEY and CDR2 SVGAGI. The J segment lost 7 bases and the V segment lost 8 bases, leaving 5 bases of the junction unmatched.

The chain carries TRBV5-8 and TRBJ2-3, with 9 bases matching TRBD1. The CDR3 totals 15 residues. CDR1 and CDR2 (germline): SGHTS, YDEGEE. The ends lost 5 bases at V and 2 bases at J; junction bases unmatched: 6. The CDR3 bases are TGTGCCAGCAGGCCGGGACAGGGCCCCACAGATACGCAGTATTTT. Its translation: CASRPGQGPTDTQYF.

The chain couples TRBV7-2 to TRBJ2-3; D unresolved. The V end was cut by 1 base, the J end by 1 base, with 6 bases between. Germline V gene sequence: CDR1 SGHTA, CDR2 FQGNSA. CDR3 size: 14 residues. The CDR3: CASSLDRGTDTQYF. The DNA for the CDR3 is TGTGCCAGCAGCTTAGATCGGGGCACAGATACGCAGTATTTT.

This chain uses TRBV5-6 with TRBJ2-4; TRBD2 aligns across 11 bases. Germline trimming cut 3 bases from V and 8 bases from J; bases unmatched to any gene: 13. Germline CDR1 and CDR2: SGHDT and YYEEEE. The CDR3 runs to 17 residues. CDR3 sequence (DNA): TGTGCCAGCAGCTCCTACTCACTAGCGGGGGTGAGGGACATTCAGTACTTC. Protein sequence: CASSSYSLAGVRDIQYF.

As concerns this clone: Relative to the germline gene, one junction end is altered; a read error may explain this. The chain recombines TRBV4-3 with TRBJ2-2; 7 bases align to TRBD2. CDR3 length: 15 residues. CDR1 and CDR2 from the germline V gene are LGHNA and YSLEER. CDR3 protein: CASRQEGGVAGELFF. The CDR3 DNA follows: TGCGCCAGCAGGCAAGAGGGAGGGGTGGCCGGGGAGCTGTTTTTT.

The chain carries TRBV5-1 and TRBJ1-1; weak D call: TRBD1 (5 bases). In germline, CDR1 is SGHRS, CDR2 YFSETQ. V dropped 2 bases and J dropped 0 bases, with 8 bases sitting between them. The CDR3 is made up of 14 amino acids. This chain's CDR3 is CASSLQAMNTEAFF. The CDR3 bases are TGCGCCAGCAGCTTACAGGCGATGAACACTGAAGCTTTCTTT.

The chain carries TRBV5-1 and TRBJ2-2; D not resolved. V was pared by 4 bases and J by 3 bases, with 13 bases between. Germline assignment: CDR1 SGHRS and CDR2 YFSETQ. The CDR3 contains 15 residues. CDR3 nucleotide sequence: TGCGCCAGCAGCCGAACCGGGTCCCACACCGGGGAGCTGTTTTTT. Its translation: CASSRTGSHTGELFF. The full variable domain, with the rest looked up from reference TRBV5-1 and TRBJ2-2, is KAGVTQTPRYLIKTRGQQVTLSCSPISGHRSVSWYQQTPGQGLQFLFEYFSETQRNKGNFPGRFSGRQFSNSRSEMNVSTLELGDSALYLCASSRTGSHTGELFFGEGSRLTVL.

The chain is built from TRBV6-5 and TRBJ1-5; 7 nucleotides align to TRBD1. J lost 5 bases, V lost 6 bases, and 7 bases had no gene match. CDR1 is MNHEY and CDR2 is SVGAGI in the germline V gene. This CDR3 region has 14 residues. In nucleotides, the CDR3 is TGTGCCAGCAGCAGGGGACAGACACATCAGCCCCAGCATTTT. Translation gives CASSRGQTHQPQHF.

About this clone itself: The junction and the germline gene differ at one end; a read error may be behind it. The chain uses TRBV11-2 and TRBJ2-1, with 9 bases aligning to TRBD2. The germline V gene encodes CDR1 SGHAT and CDR2 FQNNGV. The CDR3 is made up of 16 amino acids. Written as DNA, the CDR3 is TGTGCCAGCAGCGAGATGACTAGCGGACAATACAGTGAGCAGTTCTTC. Protein: CASSEMTSGQYSEQFF.

The chain is built from TRBV6-2 or TRBV6-3 and TRBJ2-5; 16 bases are shared with TRBD2. The V and J ends lost 4 bases and 5 bases, in that order; junction bases with no gene match: 7. Germline-derived CDR1 and CDR2 are MNHEY and SVGEGT. This CDR3 has 17 amino acids. The CDR3 here is CASSFLGLAGGRETQYF. In DNA, the CDR3 is TGTGCCAGCAGTTTCCTGGGACTAGCGGGGGGGAGGGAGACCCAGTACTTC.

The gene calls are TRBV19 and TRBJ2-2; possible D gene TRBD2, 6 bases. This CDR3 spans 13 amino acids. Germline V lookup: CDR1 LNHDA, CDR2 SQIVND (reference sequence). Trimming left V 8 bases short and J 4 bases short, with 11 bases between. CDR3 coding DNA: TGTGCCAGTCGACTCGGGGGCACCGGGGAGCTGTTTTTT. Translation gives CASRLGGTGELFF.

The chain employs TRBV7-9 and TRBJ1-5; 10 nucleotides match TRBD1. J lost 6 bases, V lost 0 bases, and 5 bases had no gene match. Germline V gene sequence: CDR1 SEHNR, CDR2 FQNEAQ (reference sequence). This CDR3 has 16 residues. CDR3 sequence reads: CASSLAGTGDGQPQHF. CDR3 DNA sequence: TGTGCCAGCAGCTTAGCCGGGACAGGGGATGGTCAGCCCCAGCATTTT.

Concerning this clone: The sample holds other DNA sequences that translate to the same CDR3. The CDR3 sequence: CASSSQGNTEAFF. The DNA of the CDR3 is TGCGCCAGCAGCTCCCAGGGTAACACTGAAGCTTTCTTT. The chain recombines TRBV5-1 with TRBJ1-1; a weak D match, TRBD1 (5 bases). This CDR3 is 13 amino acids long. Germline V gene sequence: CDR1 SGHRS, CDR2 YFSETQ. V was cut by 3 bases and J by 2 bases, with 8 bases left in between.

This clone was counted between two and nine times. This chain joins TRBV6-5 and TRBJ1-1; D is unresolved. Between the trimmed V and J ends, which lost 7 bases and 1 base, there was a span of 13 bases. CDR1 and CDR2 (germline): MNHEY, SVGAGI. The CDR3 length is 14 residues. CDR3 region: CASTPTLGNTEAFF. The CDR3 coding sequence is TGTGCCAGCACCCCCACTCTAGGGAACACTGAAGCTTTCTTT.

On this clone itself: A junction boundary mismatches the germline segment, possibly from a read error. The chain employs TRBV30 and TRBJ2-1; D may be TRBD1 (6 bases). Germline V CDR1 and CDR2: GTSNPN, SVGIG (reference sequence). The CDR3 has 13 amino acids. CDR3 residues: CAWSGGHQQVAIF. The DNA for the CDR3 is TGTGCCTGGAGTGGGGGACACCAACAAGTCGCGATCTTC.

The chain links TRBV5-1 to TRBJ2-7; no clear D gene. Germline lookup yields CDR1 SGHRS and CDR2 YFSETQ. The CDR3 sequence is 14 residues long. Trimming stripped 0 bases from V and 2 bases from J, with 9 bases between. The CDR3 DNA is TGCGCCAGCAGCTTGGTGTTCGGAGCCTACGAGCAGTACTTC. Protein sequence: CASSLVFGAYEQYF.

V and J are TRBV6-1 and TRBJ1-5; perhaps TRBD1 as D (5 bases). This CDR3 has 15 amino acids. Trimming left V 3 bases short and J 1 base short, with 10 bases between. Germline V gene data show CDR1 as MNHNS and CDR2 as SASEGT. This chain's CDR3 is CASSDGGLSNQPQHF. The CDR3 DNA sequence: TGTGCCAGCAGTGACGGGGGATTAAGCAATCAGCCCCAGCATTTT.

The CDR3 here is CASSPTGTLSSGSPLHF. CDR3 DNA sequence: TGTGCCAGCAGCCCTACCGGGACTCTCAGCTCCGGGTCACCCCTCCACTTT. This chain links TRBV6-2 or TRBV6-3 with TRBJ1-6; possibly TRBD1 for D (5 bases). The ends were cut back, 6 bases at V and 10 bases at J, with 25 bases in the middle. This CDR3 comprises 17 residues. Looked up from germline, CDR1 is MNHEY and CDR2 is SVGEGT.

The chain couples TRBV6-5 to TRBJ1-4; D might be TRBD1 (6 bases). Germline lookup yields CDR1 MNHEY and CDR2 SVGAGI. Trimming removed 5 bases at V and 7 bases at J, with 14 bases between. The CDR3 length is 14 residues. CDR3 nucleotide sequence: TGTGCCAGCAGTCCCCGGGGGGCTGGTGAAAAACTGTTTTTT. It specifies CASSPRGAGEKLFF.

This clone was observed once. At one end the junction does not follow the germline gene, possibly because of a read error. The sample carries other DNA sequences with the same CDR3. V is TRBV27 and J is TRBJ1-6; D is possibly TRBD1 (6 bases). Per germline, CDR1 MNHEY and CDR2 SMNVEV (reference sequence). The CDR3 is made up of 16 amino acids. This CDR3 reads CASSFEGGSYNSPLHF. CDR3 in DNA: TGTGCCAGTAGTTTCGAAGGGGGTTCCTATAATTCACCCCTCCACTTT.